The 14 T cell receptor beta chains below all came from one sample that was sequenced in a study of T cells after yellow fever vaccination. TCRdb reprocessed the 5' RACE reads via MiXCR and lists one record per CDR3 protein. The table lists approximately 250,000 distinct CDR3 sequences, 5.2% of them singletons. Sequences were derived from CD4+ T cells sorted from PBMCs, sampled on the day of the yellow fever booster vaccination. The receptors originated from a man younger than 30 who received the YFV17D yellow fever vaccine.

This clonotype was observed at least ten times. CDR3 amino acids: CASSGGGSEVTGELFF. The CDR3 region has the DNA TGCGCCAGCAGCGGGGGGGGTAGCGAGGTCACCGGGGAGCTGTTTTTT. The rearrangement links TRBV4-3 to TRBJ2-2; TRBD2 agrees at 7 bases. This CDR3 comprises 16 residues. V was clipped by 5 bases and J by 4 bases; unmatched bases: 10. Germline V gene data show CDR1 as LGHNA and CDR2 as YSLEER.

The chain joins TRBV25-1 to TRBJ1-2; D is unclear. The CDR3 is made up of 11 amino acids. Trimming cost V 1 base and J 7 bases, with 4 bases left between them. CDR1 and CDR2 from the germline V gene are MGHDK and SYGVNS. As DNA, the CDR3 is TGTGCCAGCAGTGAATCCAGTGGCTACACCTTC. As protein: CASSESSGYTF.

This clonotype was counted between two and nine times. The genes are TRBV5-4 and TRBJ2-1, with 7 bases lining up with TRBD1. V gave up 4 bases and J gave up 1 base; unmatched junction bases: 5. Germline CDR1 and CDR2: SGHNT and YYREEE (reference sequence). This CDR3 has 15 residues. The chain's CDR3 is CASSTRQGSYNEQFF. In DNA, the CDR3 is TGTGCCAGCAGCACCAGACAGGGATCCTACAATGAGCAGTTCTTC.

This clonotype was counted only a few times. The CDR3 sequence: CSAKARDFHTEAFF. The CDR3 DNA reads TGCAGTGCAAAAGCCCGGGACTTCCACACTGAAGCTTTCTTT. J is TRBJ1-1 and V is TRBV20-1; D may be TRBD1 (5 bases). The length of the CDR3 is 14 residues. V was cut by 6 bases and J by 3 bases, with 17 bases left in between. Germline V gives CDR1 DFQATT, CDR2 SNEGSKA (reference sequence).

The chain links TRBV28 to TRBJ2-4; possibly TRBD2 for D (5 bases). V lost 7 bases, J lost 6 bases, and 13 bases lay in between. Germline assignment: CDR1 MDHEN and CDR2 SYDVKM. This CDR3 comprises 13 residues. CDR3 sequence reads: CASNGEGRNIQYF. CDR3 DNA: TGTGCCAGCAACGGGGAAGGTAGAAACATTCAGTACTTC.

This clonotype came up many times. The rearrangement uses TRBV20-1 and TRBJ1-4; TRBD1 is a possible D gene (6 bases). CDR3 length: 12 amino acids. CDR1 and CDR2 (germline): DFQATT, SNEGSKA (reference sequence). The germline V and J ends were trimmed by 3 bases and 6 bases, with 8 bases remaining between them. CDR3 sequence reads: CSARTGHEKLFF. In DNA, the CDR3 is TGCAGTGCTAGGACAGGACATGAAAAACTGTTTTTT.

V gene TRBV18 combines with J gene TRBJ2-7, with D uncertain. The CDR3 loop spans 12 amino acids. Deletions cut 3 bases from V and 2 bases from J, with 5 bases between. Germline CDR1 and CDR2: KGHSH and LQKENI. The CDR3 loop reads CASSPATYEQYF. The DNA of the CDR3 is TGTGCCAGCTCACCCGCTACCTACGAGCAGTACTTC.

This clonotype was picked up many times. The genes are TRBV6-5 and TRBJ2-3, with D tentatively TRBD1 or TRBD2 (5 bases each). The length of the CDR3 is 14 residues. The germline V gene encodes CDR1 MNHEY and CDR2 SVGAGI. V lost 4 bases and J lost 5, with 13 bases in between. The CDR3 DNA reads TGTGCCAGCAGTTTAAACGGGGCCCAAGATACGCAGTATTTT. It encodes CASSLNGAQDTQYF.

This clonotype was recorded many times. The rearrangement links TRBV20-1 to TRBJ2-7; 9 bases are a match to TRBD1. The CDR3 runs to 13 residues. Germline CDR1 DFQATT, CDR2 SNEGSKA (reference sequence). Trimming at V came to 3 bases and at J to 5 bases, leaving 5 bases not matched to a gene. The chain's CDR3 is CSARGTGTNEQYF. In DNA form, the CDR3 reads TGCAGTGCTAGGGGGACAGGGACAAACGAGCAGTACTTC.

The chain couples TRBV6-6 to TRBJ2-7; unclear D gene. Trimming cost V 5 bases and J 3 bases, with 8 bases left between them. The CDR3 spans 12 residues. Germline lookup yields CDR1 MNHNY and CDR2 SVGAGI (reference sequence). CDR3 sequence: CASSPHDYEQYV. DNA of the CDR3: TGTGCCAGCAGTCCACACGACTACGAGCAGTACGTC.

Only a few counts were recorded for this clonotype. The chain carries TRBV6-5 and TRBJ1-3, with D unclear. Germline values: CDR1 MNHEY, CDR2 SVGAGI. The CDR3 has 11 residues. Trimming removed 6 bases from V and 2 bases from J, with 2 bases in between. In nucleotides, the CDR3 is TGTGCCAGCAGGACTGGAAACACCATATATTTT. Protein product: CASRTGNTIYF.

This clonotype was seen a few times. The chain combines TRBV19 with TRBJ2-2, with 8 bases fitting TRBD1. This CDR3 has 14 residues. J was trimmed by 3 bases and V by 9 bases; bases with no gene match: 6. The V gene's germline CDR1 is LNHDA and CDR2 SQIVND (reference sequence). CDR3 DNA: TGTGCCAGCCGACCGACAGGGGACACCGGGGAGCTGTTTTTT. Encoded protein: CASRPTGDTGELFF.

The chain has TRBV20-1 and TRBJ1-6; D possibly corresponds to TRBD1 (5 bases). CDR3 length equals 18 residues. The germline V gene has CDR1 DFQATT and CDR2 SNEGSKA (reference sequence). Trimming cost V 0 bases and J 1 base, with 16 bases left between them. The CDR3 loop reads CSARDRGRGKSYNSPLHF. The CDR3 region has the DNA TGCAGTGCTAGAGATAGGGGACGGGGCAAATCCTATAATTCACCCCTCCACTTT.

This clonotype was counted many times. The CDR3 region is CASSLAHLDTQYF. In nucleotides, the CDR3 is TGTGCCAGCAGCTTAGCGCATTTAGATACGCAGTATTTT. V is TRBV7-6 and J is TRBJ2-3; D not certain. Trimming left V 0 bases short and J 5 bases short, with 6 bases between. CDR3 size: 13 residues. Germline lookup yields CDR1 SGHVS and CDR2 FNYEAQ.